This is a list of T cell receptor beta chains from one sample in a study of T cell repertoires in cytomegalovirus infection. MiXCR, run by TCRdb on the reads, gives a single entry per CDR3 protein. This table holds approximately 70,000 distinct CDR3 sequences, 20% found once. Antigen specificity for these receptors is unknown. Sequenced here: CD8+ T cells from cultured PBMCs, sampled from culture after CMV antigen stimulation. The source is a human donor in good health (CMV status not recorded). Some clones in this sample may be carry-over from other donors' samples. CDR3s leave out the opening cysteine and the closing phenylalanine or tryptophan.

>17|TRBV7-9|TRBJ2-3
ASSFPSGEGHSSTDTQY
>15|TRBV28|TRBJ1-1
ASSTLLDRTLNTEAF
>10|TRBV9|TRBJ1-4
ASSLPGEKLF
>14|TRBV7-8|TRBJ2-1
ASSSHRGTWDNEQF
>13|TRBV20-1|TRBJ2-7
SARPSGGPSYEQY
>15|TRBV6-5|TRBJ1-2
ASSYSDPYRGNYGYT
>14|TRBV7-2|TRBJ2-7
ASNLFPAGGRLEQY
>11|TRBV27|TRBJ1-2
ASSSDHQSGYT
>13|TRBV11-2|TRBJ2-4
ASNRGLGDKNIQY
>14|TRBV7-2|TRBJ2-5
ASSLKTGPSSGTQY
>10|TRBV4-1|TRBJ1-1
ASSQDWQEAF
>14|TRBV7-9|TRBJ2-2
ASTLSGGAVTGELF
>12|TRBV28|TRBJ2-5
ASSLRQGQETQY
>12|TRBV7-9|TRBJ2-5
ASSPDSGGETQY
>10|TRBV7-4|TRBJ1-1
ASSLSGAEAF
>11|TRBV4-3|TRBJ2-3
ASSQEETDTQY
>12|TRBV27|TRBJ2-7
ASSAPRSSYEQY
>13|TRBV23-1|TRBJ2-5
ASSQSRDRGETQY
>13|TRBV6-2/TRBV6-3|TRBJ2-1
ASSWIAGAYNEQF
>12|TRBV30|TRBJ1-6
AWSMGVMYSPLH
>10|TRBV7-8|TRBJ1-5
ASSQLGQPQH
>16|TRBV5-4|TRBJ2-2
ASSLAGTGGYFTGELF
>12|TRBV12-3/TRBV12-4|TRBJ2-7
ASSLAGSSYEQY
>12|TRBV7-9|TRBJ2-1
ASTSGVAGPEQF
>13|TRBV20-1|TRBJ2-7
SARDRAGFVYEQY
>10|TRBV6-5|TRBJ2-5
ASSGQGETQY
>11|TRBV4-1|TRBJ2-1
ASMASGYNEQF
>14|TRBV7-9|TRBJ2-3
ASSGLEGGLRDTQY
>12|TRBV6-2/TRBV6-3|TRBJ1-1
ASSSIIGDTEAF
>11|TRBV7-6|TRBJ2-1
ASSPDRGPEQF
>11|TRBV12-3/TRBV12-4|TRBJ1-2
ASIGAGARGYT
>15|TRBV7-9|TRBJ1-5
ASSLAFGTVSNQPQH
>13|TRBV12-3/TRBV12-4|TRBJ2-1
ASSFEGVPYNEQF
>13|TRBV6-6|TRBJ1-1
ASSYVPGGGTEAF
>13|TRBV6-6|TRBJ1-4
ASSHLGGTNEKLF
>13|TRBV7-9|TRBJ1-4
ASSLGRGINEKLF
>12|TRBV12-3/TRBV12-4|TRBJ1-6
ASGTTGANGPLH
>12|TRBV25-1|TRBJ1-5
ASSESGPDQPQH
>12|TRBV12-3/TRBV12-4|TRBJ1-1
ASSSGTVNTEAF
>15|TRBV7-2|TRBJ1-3
ASSLRSGAYSGNTIY